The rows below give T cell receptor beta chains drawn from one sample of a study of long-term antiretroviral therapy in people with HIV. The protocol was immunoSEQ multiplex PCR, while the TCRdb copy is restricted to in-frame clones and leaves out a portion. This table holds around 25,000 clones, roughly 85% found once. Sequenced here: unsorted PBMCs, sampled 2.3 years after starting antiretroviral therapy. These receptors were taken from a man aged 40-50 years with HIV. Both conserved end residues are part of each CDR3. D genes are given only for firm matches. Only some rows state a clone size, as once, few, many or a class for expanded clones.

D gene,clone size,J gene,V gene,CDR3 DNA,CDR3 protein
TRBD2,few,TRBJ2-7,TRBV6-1,TGTGCCAGCAGTGAAAGACTAGCGGGAGGGCTCTACGAGCAGTACTTC,CASSERLAGGLYEQYF
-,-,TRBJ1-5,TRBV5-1,TGCGCCAGCAGCTTGGCAGGGTCACCCGATCAGCCCCAGCATTTT,CASSLAGSPDQPQHF
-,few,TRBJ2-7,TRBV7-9,TGTGCCAGCAGCCGTCCAGGGGAAGAGCAGTACTTC,CASSRPGEEQYF
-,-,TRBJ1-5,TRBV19,TGTGCCAGTAGTATTTACGGGGGCAATCAGCCCCAGCATTTT,CASSIYGGNQPQHF
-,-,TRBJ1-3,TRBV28,TGTGCCAGCAGCACACCTACGGACACCATATATTTT,CASSTPTDTIYF
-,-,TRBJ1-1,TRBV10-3,TGTGCCATCAGTGAGTTAGATGGTGGCACTGAAGCTTTCTTT,CAISELDGGTEAFF
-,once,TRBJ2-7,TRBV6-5,TGTGCCAGCAGTTACCGGAAGGGCAGCAACGAGCAGTACTTC,CASSYRKGSNEQYF
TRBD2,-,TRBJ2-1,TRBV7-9,TGTGCCAGCTCTCCTAGCGGGAGCAATGAGCAGTTCTTC,CASSPSGSNEQFF
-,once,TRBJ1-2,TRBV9,TGTGCCAGCAGCGTAGGGGGGGCTGGGCAGGGTCGAAGTTACACCTTC,CASSVGGAGQGRSYTF
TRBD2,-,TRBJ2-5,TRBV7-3,TGTGCCAGCAGCTCGGGACTAGCGGGAGGGCAAGAGACCCAGTACTTC,CASSSGLAGGQETQYF
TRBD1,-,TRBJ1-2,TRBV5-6,TGTGCCAGCAGCTTGGCCAAGATTGGGACAGGGGGCTCTGGCTACACCTTC,CASSLAKIGTGGSGYTF
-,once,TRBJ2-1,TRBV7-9,TGTGCCAGCAGCGGAAAGGGGGAAAATGAGCAGTTCTTC,CASSGKGENEQFF
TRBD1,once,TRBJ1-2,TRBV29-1,TGCAGCGCCGGCCTGGGACAGGGAAGGGACTATGGCTACACCTTC,CSAGLGQGRDYGYTF
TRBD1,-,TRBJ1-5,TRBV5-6,TGTGCCAGCAGCTTCGGGACAGGAAATAGCAATCAGCCCCAGCATTTT,CASSFGTGNSNQPQHF
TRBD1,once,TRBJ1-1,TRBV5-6,TGTGCCAGCAGCCCGGACAGGGGTGGCACTGAAGCTTTCTTT,CASSPDRGGTEAFF
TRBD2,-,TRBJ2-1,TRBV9,TGTGCCGGCAGCAAGAGGACTAGCGGGAGTGGAAATGAGCAGTTCTTC,CAGSKRTSGSGNEQFF
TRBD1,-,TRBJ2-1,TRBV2,TGTGCCAGCAGTGAAGACAGGGGAAGGTACAATGAGCAGTTCTTC,CASSEDRGRYNEQFF
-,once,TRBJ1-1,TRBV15,TGTGCCACCAGCAGAGTTATAAAAACTGAAGCTTTCTTT,CATSRVIKTEAFF
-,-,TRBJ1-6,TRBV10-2,TGCGCCAGCAGTGTTACTCGGGCAGACCGGATAAATTCACCCCTCCACTTT,CASSVTRADRINSPLHF
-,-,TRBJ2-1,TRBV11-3,TGTGCCAGCAGCTTAGAGTGGTTAGACACCTACAATGAGCAGTTCTTC,CASSLEWLDTYNEQFF
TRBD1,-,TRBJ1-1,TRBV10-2,TGCGCCAGCAGTGATGAAGACAGGGAGCTCCCTGAAGCTTTCTTT,CASSDEDRELPEAFF
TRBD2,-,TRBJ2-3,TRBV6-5,TGTGCCAGCAGTCAACGGGACTATGACACAGATACGCAGTATTTT,CASSQRDYDTDTQYF
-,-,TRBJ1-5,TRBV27,TGTGCCAGCAGTTCCAGCGTCCGCAATCAGCCCCAGCATTTT,CASSSSVRNQPQHF
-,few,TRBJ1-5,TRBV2,TGTGCCAGCAGTGAGGGGTGGGCCAATCAGCCCCAGCATTTT,CASSEGWANQPQHF
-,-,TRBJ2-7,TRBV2,TGTGCCAGCAGTGAAGAGTCCGCGGGGCATAAGTACTTC,CASSEESAGHKYF
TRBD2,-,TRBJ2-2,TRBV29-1,TGCAGCGTTGGAAGGGCGGGAGGGGATGACACCGGGGAGCTGTTTTTT,CSVGRAGGDDTGELFF